The 16 T cell receptor beta chains given below trace back to one sample, sequenced in a study of vaccination effects on CD4 cells after COVID-19. The assay was immunoSEQ multiplex PCR, and TCRdb's table has in-frame clones only and misses some. The table includes tens of thousands of clones, roughly 76% detected once. Ahead of sequencing, the ViraFEST assay grew antigen-specific CD4+ T cells using viral peptide pools. Having been cultured for roughly 10 days, the cells underwent CD4+ T cell isolation. These receptors are not linked to any known antigen. The sequences come from CD4+ T cells from PBMCs cultured with HCoV-229E spike peptides, collected before COVID-19 vaccination. The receptors here all came from a human donor who received a COVID-19 vaccine.

The J gene is TRBJ2-7, the V gene TRBV19, with D perhaps matching TRBD2 (6 bases). This CDR3 comprises 14 residues. In germline, CDR1 is LNHDA, CDR2 SQIVND (reference sequence). Trimming cost V 6 bases and J 2 bases, with 14 bases left between them. The DNA for the CDR3 is TGTGCCAGTAGGCTAGCGCATCCGCCCTACGAGCAGTACGTC. Translated, it gives CASRLAHPPYEQYV.

The rearrangement uses TRBV6-1 and TRBJ1-4; D remains ambiguous. V was trimmed by 4 bases and J by 4 bases, leaving 22 bases between them. The CDR3 totals 18 residues. Germline V gives CDR1 MNHNS, CDR2 SASEGT. The CDR3 is CASSGPSPGEGFNEKLFF. The CDR3 DNA sequence: TGTGCCAGCAGTGGCCCGAGTCCGGGCGAAGGGTTTAATGAAAAACTGTTTTTT.

The chain links TRBV5-6 to TRBJ2-4; D perhaps matches TRBD1 (5 bases). Trimming removed 4 bases from V and 6 bases from J, with 11 bases in between. The CDR3 spans 13 residues. The germline V gene encodes CDR1 SGHDT and CDR2 YYEEEE. This CDR3 is CASSARQINIQYF. CDR3 nucleotides: TGTGCCAGCAGCGCAAGACAGATAAACATTCAGTACTTC.

The V and J genes are TRBV4-2 and TRBJ2-3; tentative D call: TRBD2 (6 bases). V lost 0 bases to trimming and J lost 0 bases, with 13 bases between them. Germline V CDR1 and CDR2: LGHNA, YNFKEQ. The CDR3 consists of 17 residues. CDR3 sequence (DNA): TGTGCCAGCAGCCAAGATCGGGGAGGACATAGCACAGATACGCAGTATTTT. Amino acid sequence: CASSQDRGGHSTDTQYF.

The chain recombines TRBV11-2 with TRBJ1-1; no firm D call. The CDR3 is made up of 14 amino acids. Germline-derived CDR1 and CDR2 are SGHAT and FQNNGV. Trimming stripped 1 base from V and 2 bases from J, with 8 bases between. The CDR3 protein is CASSLVRGNTEAFF. The DNA of the CDR3 is TGTGCCAGCAGCTTAGTCCGGGGAAACACTGAAGCTTTCTTT.

This chain links TRBV12-3 or TRBV12-4 with TRBJ2-3, with a tentative D call TRBD1 (5 bases). Trimming removed 5 bases at V and 6 bases at J, with 12 bases between. The CDR3 has 13 amino acids. The CDR3 reads CASSLRVADTQYF. CDR3 DNA sequence: TGTGCCAGCAGTCTCAGGGTGGCGGATACGCAGTATTTT.

The gene calls are TRBV5-1 and TRBJ2-3; TRBD2 is a possible D gene (5 bases). Germline CDR1 and CDR2: SGHRS and YFSETQ. This CDR3 contains 14 residues. V gave up 7 bases and J gave up 0 bases, with 12 bases separating them. CDR3 sequence: CASAAGDSTDTQYF. The CDR3 DNA sequence: TGCGCCAGCGCCGCCGGGGATAGCACAGATACGCAGTATTTT. The variable domain in full, with the rest retrieved from reference TRBV5-1 and TRBJ2-3, is KAGVTQTPRYLIKTRGQQVTLSCSPISGHRSVSWYQQTPGQGLQFLFEYFSETQRNKGNFPGRFSGRQFSNSRSEMNVSTLELGDSALYLCASAAGDSTDTQYFGPGTRLTVL.

This rearrangement joins TRBV6-6 to TRBJ1-6, with D possibly matching TRBD1 (6 bases). The germline V and J ends were trimmed by 7 bases and 7 bases, with 14 bases remaining between them. The CDR3 loop spans 14 amino acids. Germline values: CDR1 MNHNY, CDR2 SVGAGI (reference sequence). In DNA form, the CDR3 reads TGTGCCAGCAACCCGGGACATAACAATTCACCCCTCCACTTT. Translation: CASNPGHNNSPLHF.

This clone was detected a few times. The gene calls are TRBV27 and TRBJ1-1, with 8 bases matching TRBD1. The CDR3 loop spans 18 amino acids. Trimming cost V 6 bases and J 0 bases; bases outside gene matches: 15. Germline assignment: CDR1 MNHEY and CDR2 SMNVEV (reference sequence). CDR3 sequence reads: CASSSWTGRFIMNTEAFF. The DNA of the CDR3 is TGTGCCAGCAGCTCTTGGACAGGGAGGTTTATAATGAACACTGAAGCTTTCTTT.

The J gene is TRBJ1-1, the V gene TRBV5-1; tentative D call: TRBD1 (5 bases). This CDR3 has 14 residues. V was trimmed by 3 bases and J by 4 bases, leaving 13 bases between them. Germline lookup yields CDR1 SGHRS and CDR2 YFSETQ. CDR3 loop: CASSYRGEGTEAFF. The CDR3 region has the DNA TGCGCCAGCAGCTATAGGGGTGAGGGCACTGAAGCTTTCTTT.

The chain couples TRBV24-1 to TRBJ1-1; tentative D call: TRBD1 (5 bases). Per the germline V gene, CDR1 is KGHDR and CDR2 is SFDVKD. This CDR3 comprises 14 residues. Trimming cost V 10 bases and J 0 bases, with 14 bases left between them. The CDR3 is CATQGGGMNTEAFF. The CDR3 DNA sequence: TGTGCCACTCAGGGTGGGGGAATGAACACTGAAGCTTTCTTT.

V usage is TRBV7-3 and J usage is TRBJ2-5; 9 bases match TRBD2. CDR3 length equals 15 residues. The V gene end was trimmed by 0 bases and the J gene end by 5 bases; junction bases not matched to a gene: 4. Germline assignment: CDR1 SGHTA and CDR2 FQGTGA. Here the CDR3 DNA reads TGTGCCAGCAGCTTAACGGTACTAGCGGGCGAGACCCAGTACTTC. Protein sequence: CASSLTVLAGETQYF.

The chain employs TRBV7-9 and TRBJ2-1; D might be TRBD1 (6 bases). V gave up 5 bases and J gave up 6 bases, with 17 bases separating them. CDR3 length: 15 amino acids. Looked up from germline, CDR1 is SEHNR and CDR2 is FQNEAQ (reference sequence). CDR3 in DNA: TGTGCCAGCAGCGCCAGGGGTTTGTTCATCAATGAGCAGTTCTTC. Its translation is CASSARGLFINEQFF. Full variable domain (remainder filled in from reference TRBV7-9 and TRBJ2-1): DTGVSQNPRHKITKRGQNVTFRCDPISEHNRLYWYRQTLGQGPEFLTYFQNEAQLEKSRLLSDRFSAERPKGSFSTLEIQRTEQGDSAMYLCASSARGLFINEQFFGPGTRLTVL.

Only one count was recorded for this clone. The chain uses TRBV4-3 and TRBJ1-2, with D perhaps TRBD1 (6 bases). CDR1 and CDR2 from the germline V gene are LGHNA and YSLEER. CDR3 length equals 15 residues. V dropped 1 base and J dropped 2 bases, with 11 bases sitting between them. The CDR3 loop is CASSQVQQGNYGYTF. The DNA for the CDR3 is TGCGCCAGCAGCCAAGTCCAACAGGGCAACTATGGCTACACCTTC.

This clone was found a few times. The V and J genes are TRBV4-1 and TRBJ1-2, with 7 bases matching TRBD1. Per the germline V gene, CDR1 is MGHRA and CDR2 is YSYEKL. This CDR3 comprises 18 residues. J was trimmed by 2 bases and V by 1 base; bases with no gene match: 13. The CDR3 spells CASSQGQGQALRNYGYTF. The DNA of the CDR3 is TGCGCCAGCAGCCAAGGACAAGGACAGGCCCTACGGAACTATGGCTACACCTTC.

The V call is TRBV4-3, the J call TRBJ1-2; maybe TRBD1 (6 bases). Trimming cost V 0 bases and J 4 bases, with 12 bases left between them. This CDR3 is 15 amino acids long. Germline V CDR1 and CDR2: LGHNA, YSLEER. Written as DNA, the CDR3 is TGCGCCAGCAGCCAAGACGTACAGGGAGGCTATGGCTACACCTTC. Translation: CASSQDVQGGYGYTF.